This TCR beta chain was documented in a study of tissue T cells after allogeneic stem cell transplantation. The study's findings and limits: Limitations included a small, clinically heterogeneous cohort and limited sampling depth. Tissue-detected TCR repertoire was only partly captured by blood and spleen T cells. Across patients, clones rarely overlapped, yet motif clusters were shared tissue-specifically.

To note about this clone: Antigen unknown. The genes are named according to mouse. The read terminates 1 residue ahead of where the CDR3 ends, so the germline J gene completes it. Other DNA sequences of this sample code for an identical CDR3.

The CDR3 is 14 residues long. J gave up 3 bases and V 3 bases, and 1 base lay outside the gene matches. Germline V gene lookup returns CDR1 NSQYPW and CDR2 LRSPGD (reference sequence). Time point described: mouse harvest day 7 after allogeneic transplant. Mouse grafts combined 10^7 T-cell-depleted bone marrow cells with 10^6 splenic CD5+ T cells. Assay used: immunoSEQ multiplex PCR; TCRdb lists only in-frame clones, some missing. This sample has 8,700 or so clones, with more than 40% found just once. The rearrangement links TRBV1 to TRBJ2-3; 9 bases align to TRBD1. Sequencing was carried out using gut tissue. The clonotype originates from a female BALB/c mouse given C57BL/6 T cells with graft-versus-host disease after an allogeneic hematopoietic cell transplant. Incomplete CDR3 DNA: TGCACCTGCAGTGCCGGGACAGGGGCAGAAACGCTGTAT. It codes for CTCSAGTGAETLY. The CDR3 as a whole reads CTCSAGTGAETLYF.